Listed here are 6 T cell receptor beta chains from one sample, sequenced in a study of blood T cell repertoires in COVID-19. Data came from immunoSEQ multiplex PCR; TCRdb stores just in-frame clones and leaves some out. This table holds approximately 350,000 clones, 80% to 90% found once. Sequenced input: peripheral blood. The source of these receptors is a woman in her twenties or thirties with COVID-19, enrolled during active disease.

J is TRBJ2-2 and V is TRBV6-2 or TRBV6-3; D possibly corresponds to TRBD2 (5 bases). Trimming took off 6 bases at V and 8 bases at J, with 13 bases between the two ends. CDR3 length: 13 amino acids. Per germline, CDR1 MNHEY and CDR2 SVGEGT. Written as DNA, the CDR3 is TGTGCCAGCAGCCCTTGGACTGAAGGGGAGCTGTTTTTT. Protein: CASSPWTEGELFF.

The chain joins TRBV5-1 to TRBJ1-6; weak D call: TRBD1 (5 bases). This CDR3 has 14 amino acids. Trimming pared 0 bases from V and 9 bases from J, leaving 10 bases between. The germline gives CDR1 SGHRS, CDR2 YFSETQ. The CDR3 sequence: CASSLGGESSPLHF. CDR3 nucleotides: TGCGCCAGCAGCTTGGGGGGGGAGAGTTCACCCCTCCACTTT.

V and J are TRBV4-1 and TRBJ1-1; D is unresolved. In germline, CDR1 is MGHRA, CDR2 YSYEKL. V lost 3 bases, J lost 7 bases, and 9 bases lay in between. The CDR3 covers 12 residues. The CDR3 coding sequence is TGCGCCAGCAGCCAGGTCCAGGTTGAAGCTTTCTTT. Protein product: CASSQVQVEAFF.

This sequence joins TRBV29-1 and TRBJ2-1; 8 nucleotides agree with TRBD2. CDR1 is SQVTM and CDR2 is ANQGSEA in the germline V gene. The CDR3 length is 13 residues. Trimming took 6 bases from V and 5 from J; bases not matched to a gene: 6. The CDR3 region is CSVATGGHNEQFF. The CDR3 bases are TGCAGCGTGGCAACGGGAGGGCACAATGAGCAGTTCTTC.

The genes are TRBV6-1 and TRBJ1-1, with D perhaps TRBD1 (5 bases). This CDR3 is built from 15 residues. Trimming pared 2 bases from V and 1 base from J, leaving 11 bases between. CDR1 and CDR2 (germline): MNHNS, SASEGT. CDR3 amino acids: CASSEYGQGNTEAFF. In DNA, the CDR3 is TGTGCCAGCAGTGAATACGGACAAGGGAACACTGAAGCTTTCTTT.

This clone was seen only a few times. The chain couples TRBV5-6 to TRBJ2-7; TRBD1 aligns across 8 bases. The CDR3 totals 13 residues. Germline V gene sequence: CDR1 SGHDT, CDR2 YYEEEE. J lost 10 bases, V lost 1 base, and 7 bases had no gene match. The CDR3 protein is CASSLFETGEQYV. For the CDR3, the DNA is TGTGCCAGCAGCTTGTTTGAGACAGGGGAACAGTACGTC.